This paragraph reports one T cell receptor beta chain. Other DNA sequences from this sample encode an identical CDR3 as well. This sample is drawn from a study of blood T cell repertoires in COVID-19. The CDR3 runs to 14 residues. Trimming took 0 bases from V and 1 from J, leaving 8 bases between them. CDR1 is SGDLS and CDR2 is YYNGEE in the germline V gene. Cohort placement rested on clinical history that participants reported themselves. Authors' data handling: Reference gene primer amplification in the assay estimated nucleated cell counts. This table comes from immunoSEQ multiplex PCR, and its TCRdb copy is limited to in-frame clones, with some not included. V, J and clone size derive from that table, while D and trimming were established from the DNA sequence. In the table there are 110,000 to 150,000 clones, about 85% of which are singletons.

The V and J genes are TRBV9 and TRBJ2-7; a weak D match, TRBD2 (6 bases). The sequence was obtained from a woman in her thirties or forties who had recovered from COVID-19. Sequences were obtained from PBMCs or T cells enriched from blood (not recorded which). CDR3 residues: CASSVDSGSYEQYF. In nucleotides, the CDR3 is TGTGCCAGCAGCGTAGATAGCGGTTCCTACGAGCAGTACTTC.